The rows below give T cell receptor beta chains drawn from one sample of a study of T cells in Graves' hyperthyroidism and ophthalmopathy. Each CDR3 protein is one row after TCRdb ran MiXCR on the multiplex PCR reads. This sample has roughly 840,000 distinct CDR3 sequences; over 35% occur once, and the top ten carry about 8.9%. The sequenced sample was blood. Receptors originate from a man aged 18 to 29 with Graves' hyperthyroidism. CDR3s include the opening cysteine and the closing phenylalanine or tryptophan. Fields, in order: clone size, V gene, J gene, D gene, CDR3 DNA, CDR3 protein. D genes are given only for firm matches. A row's size may be missing; if present it is once, few, many or a size class.

size: few
V: TRBV4-3
J: TRBJ2-7
D: TRBD2
DNA: TGCGCCAGCAGCACTAGCGGGGGGCCCGGGGAGCAGTACTTC
CDR3: CASSTSGGPGEQYF

size: few
V: TRBV4-1
J: TRBJ1-2
D: TRBD1
DNA: TGCGCCAGCAGCCAAGAACACAGGGGAGGCTACACCTTC
CDR3: CASSQEHRGGYTF

size: NA
V: TRBV29-1
J: TRBJ2-7
D: TRBD1
DNA: TGCAGCGTTGTGCCCAGGGGACAGGGAATGGACTTC
CDR3: CSVVPRGQGMDF

size: NA
V: TRBV7-2
J: TRBJ1-1
D: NA
DNA: TGTGCCAGCAGCTTAACGTTAGCGGCGAAGACTGAAGCTTTCTTT
CDR3: CASSLTLAAKTEAFF

size: NA
V: TRBV4-1
J: TRBJ1-1
D: NA
DNA: TGCGCCAGCAGCCAAGTTGGAGGTGTCGCAGGGGACACTGAAGCTTTCTTT
CDR3: CASSQVGGVAGDTEAFF

size: NA
V: TRBV5-1
J: TRBJ1-1
D: TRBD1
DNA: TGCGCCAGCAGAAACCAGGGGGGTAATGAAGCTTTCTTT
CDR3: CASRNQGGNEAFF

size: NA
V: TRBV7-2
J: TRBJ2-7
D: NA
DNA: TGTGCCAGCAGCCACCCCGCGGGCTACGAGCAGTACTTC
CDR3: CASSHPAGYEQYF

size: NA
V: TRBV20-1
J: TRBJ1-1
D: TRBD1
DNA: TGCAGTGCTAGCCCAACAACCGGGACAGTGAACACTGAAGCTTTCTTT
CDR3: CSASPTTGTVNTEAFF

size: NA
V: TRBV7-6
J: TRBJ2-7
D: NA
DNA: TGTGCCAGCAGAGATCATTTCGTTTACAGGGCCTCCTACGAGCAGTACTTC
CDR3: CASRDHFVYRASYEQYF

size: NA
V: TRBV10-3
J: TRBJ1-2
D: TRBD1
DNA: TGTGCCAGCGCGATGGGGACAGCGAGTAACTATGGCTACACCTTC
CDR3: CASAMGTASNYGYTF

size: few
V: TRBV7-2
J: TRBJ1-2
D: NA
DNA: TGTGCCAGCAGCTTGAGCTCAACGTACAGAGGCTACACCTTC
CDR3: CASSLSSTYRGYTF

size: few
V: TRBV9
J: TRBJ2-5
D: TRBD2
DNA: TGTGCCAGCAGCCCAGGAGCGGGGAAAGAGACCCAGTACTTC
CDR3: CASSPGAGKETQYF

size: many
V: TRBV24-1
J: TRBJ2-6
D: NA
DNA: TGTGCCACCAGTCAGGGTGGTGGGGCCAACGTCCTGACTTTC
CDR3: CATSQGGGANVLTF

size: few
V: TRBV20-1
J: TRBJ2-7
D: NA
DNA: TGCAGTGCTAGAGATCTACGGGGAACCTACGAGCAGTACTTC
CDR3: CSARDLRGTYEQYF

size: NA
V: TRBV9
J: TRBJ2-5
D: NA
DNA: TGTGCCAGCAGCCAAAGACGACAAATCCAAGAGACCCAGTACTTC
CDR3: CASSQRRQIQETQYF

size: many
V: TRBV2
J: TRBJ1-3
D: NA
DNA: TGTGCCAGCAGTGAACAGGCCGCTGGAAACACCATATATTTT
CDR3: CASSEQAAGNTIYF

size: many
V: TRBV7-9
J: TRBJ1-5
D: NA
DNA: TGTGCCAGCAGCCGAGACGAAGATAGCAATCAGCCCCAGCATTTT
CDR3: CASSRDEDSNQPQHF

size: many
V: TRBV2
J: TRBJ2-7
D: NA
DNA: TGTGCCAGCGGGACGGGAAGCTACGAGCAGTACTTC
CDR3: CASGTGSYEQYF